These 18 T cell receptor beta chains were all obtained from the same sample, sequenced in a study of blood T cell repertoires in COVID-19. Repertoires were generated with immunoSEQ multiplex PCR, while TCRdb's copy carries only in-frame clones and drops some. The table records some 250,000 clones, more than 75% of them present only once. Sequenced input: peripheral blood. All receptors derive from a woman aged 40 to 50 who had recovered from COVID-19.

The rearrangement links TRBV12-5 to TRBJ2-5, with TRBD1 as a possible D gene (5 bases). This CDR3 has 17 residues. Trimming removed 1 base at V and 3 bases at J, with 18 bases between. Germline loops: CDR1 LGHNT, CDR2 FRNRAP. CDR3 protein: CASGLEKGLVGEETQYF. CDR3 nucleotide sequence: TGTGCTAGTGGTTTGGAAAAGGGGCTTGTAGGAGAAGAGACCCAGTACTTC.

This clone has a handful of counts. V and J are TRBV4-1 and TRBJ2-7; no clear D gene. V lost 6 bases, J lost 5 bases, and 11 bases lay in between. Germline CDR1 MGHRA, CDR2 YSYEKL. The CDR3 contains 12 residues. The CDR3: CASRAQSDEQYF. Here the CDR3 DNA reads TGCGCCAGCAGGGCCCAGTCCGACGAGCAGTACTTC.

The chain combines TRBV13 with TRBJ1-1, with a weak D call TRBD1 (5 bases). Germline V gives CDR1 PRHDT, CDR2 FYEKMQ (reference sequence). V shed 1 base and J shed 3 bases, with 12 bases lying between them. This CDR3 spans 15 amino acids. CDR3 sequence (DNA): TGTGCCAGCAGCTTAGCGCAGGGAAGCTACACTGAAGCTTTCTTT. The encoded protein is CASSLAQGSYTEAFF.

The chain couples TRBV28 to TRBJ2-1; 10 nucleotides agree with TRBD2. This CDR3 comprises 15 residues. Germline V gene sequence: CDR1 MDHEN, CDR2 SYDVKM. V lost 6 bases and J lost 8; bases outside the gene matches: 10. This CDR3 is CASSPIAGGGHEQFF. Written as DNA, the CDR3 is TGTGCCAGCAGCCCAATAGCGGGAGGAGGCCATGAGCAGTTCTTC.

The J gene is TRBJ1-2, the V gene TRBV28, with D possibly matching TRBD1 (5 bases). The ends were cut back, 3 bases at V and 0 bases at J, with 11 bases in the middle. Germline CDR1 MDHEN, CDR2 SYDVKM. The CDR3 is made up of 15 amino acids. The CDR3, as DNA: TGTGCCAGCAGTTTGGCGGGGGGGACTAACTATGGCTACACCTTC. It codes for CASSLAGGTNYGYTF.

This chain links TRBV7-2 with TRBJ2-5; D not certain. Germline V gene sequence: CDR1 SGHTA, CDR2 FQGNSA. The V gene lost 3 bases and the J gene lost 7 bases, with 15 bases spanning the gap. The length of the CDR3 is 14 residues. The CDR3 nucleotides are TGTGCCAGCAGCTTGGGCCAGGCTACCCGGACCCAGTACTTC. Protein sequence: CASSLGQATRTQYF.

The rearrangement links TRBV30 to TRBJ2-6, with D possibly TRBD1 on 5 matching bases. Germline CDR1 is GTSNPN and CDR2 is SVGIG (reference sequence). Between the trimmed V and J ends, which lost 1 base and 0 bases, there was a span of 13 bases. The length of the CDR3 is 17 residues. CDR3 sequence (DNA): TGTGCCTGGAGTGCATGGGGCCAGCGCTCTGGGGCCAACGTCCTGACTTTC. Translated, it gives CAWSAWGQRSGANVLTF.

This clone was seen once. The CDR3: CSVEGGQGAAAEAFF. The CDR3 coding sequence is TGCAGCGTTGAAGGAGGACAGGGGGCGGCCGCTGAAGCTTTCTTT. This sequence joins TRBV29-1 and TRBJ1-1, with 11 bases matching TRBD1. Looked up from germline, CDR1 is SQVTM and CDR2 is ANQGSEA. The CDR3 runs 15 residues. J was trimmed by 6 bases and V by 1 base; bases with no gene match: 7.

This clone was seen just once. This chain joins TRBV7-9 and TRBJ1-2; D not certain. The V gene lost 5 bases and the J gene lost 4 bases, with 14 bases spanning the gap. Germline V gives CDR1 SEHNR, CDR2 FQNEAQ (reference sequence). The CDR3 length is 14 residues. The CDR3 region is CASSRGSGIYGYTF. The DNA for the CDR3 is TGTGCCAGCAGCCGTGGGTCGGGGATCTATGGCTACACCTTC.

The table lists this clone with a count of one. The chain employs TRBV6-2 or TRBV6-3 and TRBJ1-5; maybe TRBD1 (5 bases). Germline CDR1 and CDR2: MNHEY and SVGEGT. CDR3 size: 15 residues. With 6 bases removed from V and 3 bases from J, the gap between germline ends came to 15 bases. The CDR3 coding sequence is TGTGCCAGCAGCCGATACCGACAGACCAATCAGCCCCAGCATTTT. Translation gives CASSRYRQTNQPQHF.

The chain has TRBV2 and TRBJ2-1; tentatively, D is TRBD2 (5 bases). Deletions cut 6 bases from V and 10 bases from J, with 13 bases between. This CDR3 spans 12 amino acids. CDR1 and CDR2 (germline): SNHLY, FYNNEI. CDR3 DNA sequence: TGTGCCAGCAGGTTTGAGATAGCGGAGCAGTTCTTC. Its translation: CASRFEIAEQFF.

V is TRBV30 and J is TRBJ2-5; 9 bases match TRBD1. CDR1 is GTSNPN and CDR2 is SVGIG in the germline V gene (reference sequence). This CDR3 region has 15 residues. With 2 bases clipped from V and 5 bases from J, the junction kept 9 bases outside the gene matches. The CDR3 region has the DNA TGTGCCTGGAGTAGAAGCACAGGGGGCTGGGAGACCCAGTACTTC. This encodes CAWSRSTGGWETQYF.

The genes are TRBV10-2 and TRBJ2-3, with a possible D match to TRBD2 (5 bases). V lost 10 bases, J lost 6 bases, and 14 bases lay in between. CDR1 and CDR2 (germline): WSHSY, SAAADI. The CDR3 sequence is 12 residues long. The CDR3 loop is CATAPSGDTQYF. The DNA of the CDR3 is TGCGCCACAGCACCCAGCGGCGATACGCAGTATTTT.

The chain is built from TRBV19 and TRBJ2-1, with 7 positions matching TRBD2. This CDR3 contains 14 residues. Germline V gene lookup returns CDR1 LNHDA and CDR2 SQIVND (reference sequence). J lost 8 bases, V lost 3 bases, and 7 bases had no gene match. Here the CDR3 reads CASSIGRELDEQFF. In nucleotides, the CDR3 is TGTGCCAGTAGTATTGGGCGGGAGCTTGATGAGCAGTTCTTC.

The chain couples TRBV11-2 to TRBJ2-2, with TRBD1 as a possible D gene (6 bases). Germline V gene data show CDR1 as SGHAT and CDR2 as FQNNGV. The V end was cut by 5 bases, the J end by 1 base, with 11 bases between. The CDR3 spans 15 residues. The chain's CDR3 is CASSPGDMNTGELFF. The CDR3 nucleotides are TGTGCCAGCAGCCCAGGGGATATGAACACCGGGGAGCTGTTTTTT.

This chain joins TRBV10-3 and TRBJ1-2; unclear D gene. Germline CDR1 ENHRY, CDR2 SYGVKD. The CDR3 covers 14 residues. Trimming removed 2 bases at V and 0 bases at J, with 7 bases between. The CDR3 DNA reads TGTGCCATCAGTGAGCAGGCCTCTAACTATGGCTACACCTTC. This translates into CAISEQASNYGYTF.

This sequence joins TRBV27 and TRBJ1-2, with D tentatively TRBD1 (5 bases). Germline V gene lookup returns CDR1 MNHEY and CDR2 SMNVEV (reference sequence). CDR3 size: 15 residues. V was trimmed by 3 bases and J by 6 bases, leaving 17 bases between them. Here the CDR3 reads CASSFLAGSGDGYTF. As DNA, the CDR3 is TGTGCCAGCAGTTTCTTGGCAGGGTCAGGTGATGGCTACACCTTC.

This clone was found once. This chain links TRBV19 with TRBJ2-7; TRBD1 might be the D (6 bases). The V gene's germline CDR1 is LNHDA and CDR2 SQIVND (reference sequence). V shed 0 bases and J shed 3 bases, with 6 bases lying between them. The CDR3 has 13 residues. The CDR3 is CASSIEQGYEQYF. CDR3 coding DNA: TGTGCCAGTAGTATAGAACAGGGCTACGAGCAGTACTTC.